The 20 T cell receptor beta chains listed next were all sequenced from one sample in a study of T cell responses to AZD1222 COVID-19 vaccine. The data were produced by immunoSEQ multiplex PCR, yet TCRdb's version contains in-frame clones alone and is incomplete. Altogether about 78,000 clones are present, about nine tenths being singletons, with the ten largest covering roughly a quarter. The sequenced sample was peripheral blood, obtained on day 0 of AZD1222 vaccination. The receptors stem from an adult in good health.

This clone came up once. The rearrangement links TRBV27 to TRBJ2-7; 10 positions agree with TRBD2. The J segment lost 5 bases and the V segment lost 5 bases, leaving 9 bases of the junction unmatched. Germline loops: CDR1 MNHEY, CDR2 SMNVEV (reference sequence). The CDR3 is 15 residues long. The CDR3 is CASSGRSGRRNEQYF. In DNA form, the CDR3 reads TGTGCCAGCAGTGGACGTAGCGGGAGGAGGAACGAGCAGTACTTC.

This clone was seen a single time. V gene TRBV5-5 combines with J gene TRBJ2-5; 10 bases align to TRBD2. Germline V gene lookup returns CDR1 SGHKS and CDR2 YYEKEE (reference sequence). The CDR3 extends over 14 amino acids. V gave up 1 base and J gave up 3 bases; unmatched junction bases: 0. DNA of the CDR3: TGTGCCAGCAGCTTGAGCGGGAGGGAAGAGACCCAGTACTTC. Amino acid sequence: CASSLSGREETQYF.

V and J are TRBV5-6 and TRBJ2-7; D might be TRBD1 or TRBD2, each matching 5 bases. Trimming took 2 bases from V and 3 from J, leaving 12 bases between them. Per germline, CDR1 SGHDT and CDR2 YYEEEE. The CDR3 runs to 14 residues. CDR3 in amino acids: CASSFTGTNYEQYF. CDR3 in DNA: TGTGCCAGCAGCTTCACCGGGACCAACTACGAGCAGTACTTC.

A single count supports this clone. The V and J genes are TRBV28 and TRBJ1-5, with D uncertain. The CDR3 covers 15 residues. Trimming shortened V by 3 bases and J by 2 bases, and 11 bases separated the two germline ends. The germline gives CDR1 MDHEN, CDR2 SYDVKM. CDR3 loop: CASSFKGRGNQPQHF. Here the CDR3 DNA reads TGTGCCAGCAGTTTCAAGGGTAGGGGCAATCAGCCCCAGCATTTT.

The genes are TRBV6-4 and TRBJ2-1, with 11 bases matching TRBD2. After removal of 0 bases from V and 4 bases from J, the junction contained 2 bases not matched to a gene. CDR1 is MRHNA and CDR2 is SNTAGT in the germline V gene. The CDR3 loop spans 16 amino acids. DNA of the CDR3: TGTGCCAGCAGTGACTCGGGACTAGCGGAGTACAATGAGCAGTTCTTC. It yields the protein CASSDSGLAEYNEQFF.

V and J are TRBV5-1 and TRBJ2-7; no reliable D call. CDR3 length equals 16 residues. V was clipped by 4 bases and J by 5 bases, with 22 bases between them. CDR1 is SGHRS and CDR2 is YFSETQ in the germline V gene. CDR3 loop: CASSRTESRVGNEQYF. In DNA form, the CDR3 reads TGCGCCAGCAGCCGAACGGAATCCAGAGTTGGGAACGAGCAGTACTTC.

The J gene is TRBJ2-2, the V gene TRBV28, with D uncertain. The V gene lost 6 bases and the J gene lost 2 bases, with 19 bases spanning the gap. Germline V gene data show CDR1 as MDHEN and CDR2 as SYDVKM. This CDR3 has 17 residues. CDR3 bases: TGTGCCAGCAGACGATGGACGAACGTTTATAACACCGGGGAGCTGTTTTTT. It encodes CASRRWTNVYNTGELFF.

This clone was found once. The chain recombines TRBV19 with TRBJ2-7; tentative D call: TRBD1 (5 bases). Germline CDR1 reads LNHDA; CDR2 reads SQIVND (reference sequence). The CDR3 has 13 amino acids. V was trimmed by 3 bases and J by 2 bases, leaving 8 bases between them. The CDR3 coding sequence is TGTGCCAGTAGTATGGACAAGGCCTACGAGCAGTACTTC. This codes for CASSMDKAYEQYF.

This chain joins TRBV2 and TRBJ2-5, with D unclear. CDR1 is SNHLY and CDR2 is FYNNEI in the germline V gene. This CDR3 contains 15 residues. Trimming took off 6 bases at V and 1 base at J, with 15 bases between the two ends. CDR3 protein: CASRAQSGSQETQYF. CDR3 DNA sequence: TGTGCCAGCAGAGCCCAATCCGGGTCCCAAGAGACCCAGTACTTC.

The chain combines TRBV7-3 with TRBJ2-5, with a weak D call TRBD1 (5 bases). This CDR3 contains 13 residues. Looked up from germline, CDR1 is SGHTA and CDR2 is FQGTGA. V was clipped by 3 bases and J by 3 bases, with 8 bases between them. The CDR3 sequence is CASSLYRKETQYF. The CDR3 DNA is TGTGCCAGCAGCTTGTACAGGAAAGAGACCCAGTACTTC. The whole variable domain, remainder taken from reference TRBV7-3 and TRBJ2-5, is GAGVSQTPSNKVTEKGKYVELRCDPISGHTALYWYRQSLGQGPEFLIYFQGTGAADDSGLPNDRFFAVRPEGSVSTLKIQRTERGDSAVYLCASSLYRKETQYFGPGTRLLVL.

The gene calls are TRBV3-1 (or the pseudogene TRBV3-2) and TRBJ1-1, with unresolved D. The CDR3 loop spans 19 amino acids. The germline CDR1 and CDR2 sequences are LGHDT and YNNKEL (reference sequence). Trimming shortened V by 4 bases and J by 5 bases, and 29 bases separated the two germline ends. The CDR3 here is CASSPTRGVRTRSGTEAFF. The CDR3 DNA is TGTGCCAGCAGCCCCACCCGGGGAGTCCGAACAAGGAGTGGGACTGAAGCTTTCTTT.

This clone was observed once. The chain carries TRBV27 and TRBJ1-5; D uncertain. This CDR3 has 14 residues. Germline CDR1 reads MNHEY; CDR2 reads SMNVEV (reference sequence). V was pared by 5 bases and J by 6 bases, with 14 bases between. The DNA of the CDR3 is TGTGCCAGCAGTCCCACTATGCAGGCTCAGCCCCAGCATTTT. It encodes CASSPTMQAQPQHF.

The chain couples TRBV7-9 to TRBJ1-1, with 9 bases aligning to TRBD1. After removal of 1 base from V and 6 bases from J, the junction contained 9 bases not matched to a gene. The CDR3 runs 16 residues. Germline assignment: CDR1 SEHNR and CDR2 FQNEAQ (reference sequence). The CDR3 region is CASSLGDRDFGAEAFF. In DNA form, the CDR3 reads TGTGCCAGCAGCTTAGGGGACAGGGATTTTGGCGCTGAAGCTTTCTTT.

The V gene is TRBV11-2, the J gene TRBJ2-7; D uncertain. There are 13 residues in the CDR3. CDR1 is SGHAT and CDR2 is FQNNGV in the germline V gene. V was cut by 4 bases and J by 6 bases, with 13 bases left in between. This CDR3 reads CASSSEWVSEQYF. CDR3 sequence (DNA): TGTGCCAGCAGCTCGGAGTGGGTAAGCGAGCAGTACTTC. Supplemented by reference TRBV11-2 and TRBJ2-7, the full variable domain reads EAGVAQSPRYKIIEKRQSVAFWCNPISGHATLYWYQQILGQGPKLLIQFQNNGVVDDSQLPKDRFSAERLKGVDSTLKIQPAKLEDSAVYLCASSSEWVSEQYFGPGTRLTVT.

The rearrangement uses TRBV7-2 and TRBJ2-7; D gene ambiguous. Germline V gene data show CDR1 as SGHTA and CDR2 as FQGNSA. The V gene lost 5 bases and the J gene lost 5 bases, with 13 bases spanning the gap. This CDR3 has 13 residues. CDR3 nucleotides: TGTGCCAGCAGCCAACGCACACAAAACGAGCAGTACTTC. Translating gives CASSQRTQNEQYF.

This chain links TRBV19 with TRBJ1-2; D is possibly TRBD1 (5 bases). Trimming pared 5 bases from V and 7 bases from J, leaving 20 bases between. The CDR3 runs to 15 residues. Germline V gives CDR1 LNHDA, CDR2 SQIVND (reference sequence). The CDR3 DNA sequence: TGTGCCAGTAGTCCCCCCGGGGGAGGGATTGGTGGCTACACCTTC. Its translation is CASSPPGGGIGGYTF.

CDR3 sequence (DNA): TGTGCCAGCAGTTTATGGGGGGGAGGGGGCCCAGAGACCCAGTACTTC. This codes for CASSLWGGGGPETQYF. V gene TRBV28 combines with J gene TRBJ2-5; tentatively, D is TRBD1 or TRBD2 (7 bases each). The CDR3 is made up of 16 amino acids. Germline loops: CDR1 MDHEN, CDR2 SYDVKM. The V gene lost 0 bases and the J gene lost 4 bases, with 15 bases spanning the gap. The variable domain in full, completed from reference TRBV28 and TRBJ2-5, reads DVKVTQSSRYLVKRTGEKVFLECVQDMDHENMFWYRQDPGLGLRLIYFSYDVKMKEKGDIPEGYSVSREKKERFSLILESASTNQTSMYLCASSLWGGGGPETQYFGPGTRLLVL.

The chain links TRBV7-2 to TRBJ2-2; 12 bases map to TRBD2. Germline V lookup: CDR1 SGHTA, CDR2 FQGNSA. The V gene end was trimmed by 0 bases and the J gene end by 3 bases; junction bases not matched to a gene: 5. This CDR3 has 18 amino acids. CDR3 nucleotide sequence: TGTGCCAGCAGCTTAGCCGGACTAGCGGGAACAGACACCGGGGAGCTGTTTTTT. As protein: CASSLAGLAGTDTGELFF.

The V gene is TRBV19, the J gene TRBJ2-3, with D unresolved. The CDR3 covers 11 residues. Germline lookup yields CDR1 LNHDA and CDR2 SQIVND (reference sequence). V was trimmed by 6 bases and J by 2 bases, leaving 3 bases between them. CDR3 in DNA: TGTGCCAGTAGAAACACAGATACGCAGTATTTT. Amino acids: CASRNTDTQYF. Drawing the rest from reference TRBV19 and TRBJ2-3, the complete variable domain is DGGITQSPKYLFRKEGQNVTLSCEQNLNHDAMYWYRQDPGQGLRLIYYSQIVNDFQKGDIAEGYSVSREKKESFPLTVTSAQKNPTAFYLCASRNTDTQYFGPGTRLTVL.

This CDR3 is CASSQSGFQETQYF. CDR3 in DNA: TGTGCCAGCAGTCAGAGCGGGTTTCAAGAGACCCAGTACTTC. V usage is TRBV5-4 and J usage is TRBJ2-5; TRBD2 might be the D (6 bases). CDR3 length equals 14 residues. The germline V gene has CDR1 SGHNT and CDR2 YYREEE (reference sequence). Between the trimmed V and J ends, which lost 5 bases and 2 bases, there was a span of 13 bases.